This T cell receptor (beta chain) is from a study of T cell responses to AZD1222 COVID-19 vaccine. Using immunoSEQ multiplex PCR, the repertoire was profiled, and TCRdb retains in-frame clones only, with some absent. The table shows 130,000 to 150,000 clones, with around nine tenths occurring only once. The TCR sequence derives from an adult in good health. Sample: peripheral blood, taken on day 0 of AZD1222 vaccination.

In DNA, the CDR3 is TGTGCCAGCAGCCTAAGGGGACAGGGATATGAAAAACTGTTTTTT. This encodes CASSLRGQGYEKLFF. This rearrangement joins TRBV3-1 (or the pseudogene TRBV3-2) to TRBJ1-4, with TRBD1 matching over 9 bases. V dropped 4 bases and J dropped 6; count of bases not matched to a gene: 6. The CDR3 has 15 residues. Per germline, CDR1 LGHDT and CDR2 YNNKEL (reference sequence).